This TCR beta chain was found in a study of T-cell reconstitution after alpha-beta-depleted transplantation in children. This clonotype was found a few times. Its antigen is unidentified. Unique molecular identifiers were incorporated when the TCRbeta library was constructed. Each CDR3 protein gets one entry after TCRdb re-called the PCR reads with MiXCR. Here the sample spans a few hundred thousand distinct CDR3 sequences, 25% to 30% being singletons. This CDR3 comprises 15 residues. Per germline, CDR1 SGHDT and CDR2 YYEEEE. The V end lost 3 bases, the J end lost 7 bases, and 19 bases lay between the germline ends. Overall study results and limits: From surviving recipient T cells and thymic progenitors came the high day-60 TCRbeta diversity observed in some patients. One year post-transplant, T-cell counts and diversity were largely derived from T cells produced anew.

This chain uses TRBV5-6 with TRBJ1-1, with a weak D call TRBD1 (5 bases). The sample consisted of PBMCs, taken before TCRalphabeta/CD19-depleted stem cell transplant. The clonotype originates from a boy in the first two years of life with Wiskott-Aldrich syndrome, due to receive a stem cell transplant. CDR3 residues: CASSSLTASIGEAFF. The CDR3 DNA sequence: TGTGCCAGCAGCTCATTGACAGCAAGCATAGGTGAAGCTTTCTTT.